Below are 22 T cell receptor beta chains sequenced from a single sample in a study of CD8 T cells in ankylosing spondylitis. MiXCR, run by TCRdb on the 5' RACE reads, gives a single entry per CDR3 protein. The repertoire holds 350,000 to 550,000 distinct CDR3 sequences, with about 25% as singletons. These receptors' targets are unknown. Findings and limits, study-wide: One TCR beta motif, made up of eight or nine highly homologous variants, appeared characteristic of ankylosing spondylitis blood.

Sequencing used blood, either unsorted or a sorted T cell fraction (not recorded which). The receptors derive from a male donor with ankylosing spondylitis.

In its sample, this clonotype was seen a few times. The chain employs TRBV20-1 and TRBJ1-4; weak D call: TRBD1 (6 bases). CDR3 size: 14 residues. V was trimmed by 2 bases and J by 1 base, leaving 8 bases between them. Germline values: CDR1 DFQATT, CDR2 SNEGSKA (reference sequence). The CDR3 bases are TGCAGTGCTAGAACAGGGAGAACTAATGAAAAACTGTTTTTT. Its protein product is CSARTGRTNEKLFF.

This clonotype was counted between two and nine times. The chain employs TRBV2 and TRBJ2-7; TRBD1 matches at 7 bases. The CDR3 has 12 residues. J was trimmed by 4 bases and V by 8 bases; bases with no gene match: 5. The germline gives CDR1 SNHLY, CDR2 FYNNEI. CDR3 DNA sequence: TGTGCCAGCCGGGACAGTAATTACGAGCAGTACTTC. This gives the protein CASRDSNYEQYF. The full variable domain, rest sourced from reference TRBV2 and TRBJ2-7, is EPEVTQTPSHQVTQMGQEVILRCVPISNHLYFYWYRQILGQKVEFLVSFYNNEISEKSEIFDDQFSVERPDGSNFTLKIRSTKLEDSAMYFCASRDSNYEQYFGPGTRLTVT.

The gene calls are TRBV7-8 and TRBJ2-7; possibly TRBD2 for D (6 bases). The CDR3 sequence is 14 residues long. The germline gives CDR1 SGHVS, CDR2 FQNEAQ. The ends were cut back, 5 bases at V and 7 bases at J, with 18 bases in the middle. The CDR3 bases are TGTGCCAGCAGCCCAGGACCAAGGAGGGAGGAGCAGTACTTC. Its protein product is CASSPGPRREEQYF.

V gene TRBV2 combines with J gene TRBJ2-7, with TRBD1 matching over 7 bases. After removal of 6 bases from V and 5 bases from J, the junction contained 7 bases not matched to a gene. Germline-derived CDR1 and CDR2 are SNHLY and FYNNEI. CDR3 length: 13 amino acids. CDR3 region: CASSRQGIHEQYV. The DNA of the CDR3 is TGTGCCAGCAGCAGACAGGGAATTCACGAGCAGTACGTC.

This clonotype was counted a few times. The chain uses TRBV12-3 or TRBV12-4 and TRBJ1-4, with TRBD1 matching 7 bases. This CDR3 comprises 14 residues. The J segment lost 6 bases and the V segment lost 5 bases, leaving 6 bases of the junction unmatched. CDR3 in amino acids: CASSEQGTHEKLFF. Written as DNA, the CDR3 is TGTGCCAGCAGTGAACAGGGGACCCATGAAAAACTGTTTTTT.

The chain carries TRBV2 and TRBJ2-5, with D possibly TRBD1 on 6 matching bases. The CDR3 totals 15 residues. Trimming removed 6 bases at V and 1 base at J, with 15 bases between. CDR1 and CDR2 (germline): SNHLY, FYNNEI. The CDR3 DNA sequence: TGTGCCAGCAGCATAACGGGACAAACCCAAGAGACCCAGTACTTC. Translating it yields CASSITGQTQETQYF. The full variable domain, its missing parts supplied by reference TRBV2 and TRBJ2-5, is EPEVTQTPSHQVTQMGQEVILRCVPISNHLYFYWYRQILGQKVEFLVSFYNNEISEKSEIFDDQFSVERPDGSNFTLKIRSTKLEDSAMYFCASSITGQTQETQYFGPGTRLLVL.

The rearrangement joins TRBV5-1 to TRBJ2-7; D unclear. The V and J ends lost 0 bases and 3 bases respectively, with 10 bases between them. Per germline, CDR1 SGHRS and CDR2 YFSETQ. CDR3 size: 14 residues. CDR3 nucleotide sequence: TGCGCCAGCAGCTTGGATGTCCGAAACTACGAGCAGTACTTC. Translation gives CASSLDVRNYEQYF.

This clonotype showed up just a few times. The chain couples TRBV3-1 to TRBJ2-2; TRBD1 is a possible D gene (5 bases). The germline gives CDR1 LGHDT, CDR2 YNNKEL (reference sequence). V lost 2 bases and J 4 bases, leaving 14 bases between the germline ends. The CDR3 contains 16 residues. In DNA, the CDR3 is TGTGCCAGCAGCCAATTTCATGGGGCCGGCACCGGGGAGCTGTTTTTT. It codes for CASSQFHGAGTGELFF.

J is TRBJ2-3 and V is TRBV11-3, with D maybe TRBD2 (6 bases). The CDR3 runs 15 residues. V was clipped by 0 bases and J by 4 bases, with 11 bases between them. Germline V lookup: CDR1 SGHNT, CDR2 YENEEA. The CDR3 here is CASSLEGLPSDTQYF. CDR3 nucleotides: TGTGCCAGCAGCTTAGAGGGACTTCCGTCAGATACGCAGTATTTT.

The chain carries TRBV5-1 and TRBJ2-2; no clear D. Germline V gene lookup returns CDR1 SGHRS and CDR2 YFSETQ. This CDR3 contains 13 residues. V was pared by 0 bases and J by 7 bases, with 7 bases between. This CDR3 reads CASSLAVLGELFF. As DNA, the CDR3 is TGCGCCAGCAGCTTGGCGGTCCTCGGGGAGCTGTTTTTT. The full variable domain, completed using reference TRBV5-1 and TRBJ2-2, is KAGVTQTPRYLIKTRGQQVTLSCSPISGHRSVSWYQQTPGQGLQFLFEYFSETQRNKGNFPGRFSGRQFSNSRSEMNVSTLELGDSALYLCASSLAVLGELFFGEGSRLTVL.

The chain employs TRBV7-8 and TRBJ2-7, with D possibly being TRBD1 or TRBD2 (5 bases each). CDR1 and CDR2 from the germline V gene are SGHVS and FQNEAQ. This CDR3 is built from 14 residues. V lost 5 bases, J lost 0 bases, and 11 bases lay in between. CDR3 loop: CASSPGRLSYEQYV. The CDR3 DNA follows: TGTGCCAGCAGCCCGGGACGGCTCTCCTACGAGCAGTACGTC.

The chain carries TRBV5-1 and TRBJ2-5; 12 nucleotides agree with TRBD2. V gave up 4 bases and J gave up 2 bases; unmatched junction bases: 6. The CDR3 extends over 16 amino acids. Germline V gives CDR1 SGHRS, CDR2 YFSETQ. CDR3 residues: CASSPMTSGSQETQYF. DNA for the CDR3: TGCGCCAGCAGCCCCATGACTAGCGGGAGTCAAGAGACCCAGTACTTC.

V usage is TRBV20-1 and J usage is TRBJ1-2; 8 bases agree with TRBD1. Germline values: CDR1 DFQATT, CDR2 SNEGSKA (reference sequence). Losses at the gene ends were 2 bases for V and 8 bases for J; bases not matched to a gene: 7. The CDR3 length is 13 residues. The CDR3 reads CSARPGQGRGYTF. The CDR3 DNA follows: TGCAGTGCTAGACCCGGACAGGGTCGCGGCTACACCTTC.

The chain carries TRBV20-1 and TRBJ2-3; D is unresolved. Germline V gene data show CDR1 as DFQATT and CDR2 as SNEGSKA (reference sequence). Trimming removed 3 bases at V and 2 bases at J, with 3 bases between. The CDR3 is 11 amino acids. The CDR3 loop reads CSASVTDTQYF. The CDR3, as DNA: TGCAGTGCTAGCGTCACAGATACGCAGTATTTT.

This clonotype showed up just a few times. This sequence joins TRBV10-2 and TRBJ1-1; TRBD1 is a possible D gene (5 bases). CDR1 and CDR2 (germline): WSHSY, SAAADI. The CDR3 loop spans 15 amino acids. V dropped 7 bases and J dropped 2 bases, with 17 bases sitting between them. CDR3 amino acids: CASNPRAGTNTEAFF. For the CDR3, the DNA is TGCGCCAGCAATCCTAGGGCAGGGACTAACACTGAAGCTTTCTTT.

The chain carries TRBV6-1 and TRBJ1-3; unclear D gene. Per germline, CDR1 MNHNS and CDR2 SASEGT. The V end lost 6 bases, the J end lost 0 bases, and 9 bases lay between the germline ends. This CDR3 comprises 14 residues. The CDR3 bases are TGTGCCAGCAGAAACACCCACTCTGGAAACACCATATATTTT. Translation: CASRNTHSGNTIYF.

The chain uses TRBV7-2 and TRBJ1-4; no firm D call. Germline V gene lookup returns CDR1 SGHTA and CDR2 FQGNSA. This CDR3 is built from 14 residues. Trimming pared 7 bases from V and 0 bases from J, leaving 9 bases between. CDR3 sequence: CASKRLATNEKLFF. Written as DNA, the CDR3 is TGTGCCAGCAAGAGGCTGGCAACTAATGAAAAACTGTTTTTT. The full variable domain, its missing parts supplied by reference TRBV7-2 and TRBJ1-4, is GAGVSQSPSNKVTEKGKDVELRCDPISGHTALYWYRQSLGQGLEFLIYFQGNSAPDKSGLPSDRFSAERTGGSVSTLTIQRTQQEDSAVYLCASKRLATNEKLFFGSGTQLSVL.

The chain carries TRBV5-4 and TRBJ1-2, with D uncertain. The CDR3 consists of 15 residues. Germline values: CDR1 SGHNT, CDR2 YYREEE (reference sequence). Trimming shortened V by 3 bases and J by 7 bases, and 19 bases separated the two germline ends. The CDR3 nucleotides read TGTGCCAGCAGCTACATGACGGGGAGAGACACTGGCTACACCTTC. Translation: CASSYMTGRDTGYTF.

This chain connects TRBV14 to TRBJ2-7; D is unclear. V was pared by 3 bases and J by 7 bases, with 7 bases between. The CDR3 sequence is 11 residues long. The germline V gene encodes CDR1 SGHDN and CDR2 FVKESK. The CDR3 loop reads CASSQLTEQYF. Here the CDR3 DNA reads TGTGCCAGCAGCCAGTTGACAGAGCAGTACTTC. Drawing the rest from reference TRBV14 and TRBJ2-7, the complete variable domain is EAGVTQFPSHSVIEKGQTVTLRCDPISGHDNLYWYRRVMGKEIKFLLHFVKESKQDESGMPNNRFLAERTGGTYSTLKVQPAELEDSGVYFCASSQLTEQYFGPGTRLTVT.

The chain recombines TRBV7-9 with TRBJ2-1; D call uncertain. This CDR3 is built from 12 residues. V lost 1 base, J lost 9 bases, and 7 bases lay in between. Germline V CDR1 and CDR2: SEHNR, FQNEAQ (reference sequence). In DNA, the CDR3 is TGTGCCAGCAGCTTAGTCGATAGTGAGCAGTTCTTC. It is translated as CASSLVDSEQFF.

The gene calls are TRBV11-1 and TRBJ2-3, with D possibly being TRBD2 (5 bases). CDR1 and CDR2 (germline): SGHAT, FQDESV (reference sequence). The CDR3 contains 18 residues. V lost 6 bases and J 4 bases, leaving 26 bases between the germline ends. The CDR3 loop is CASSHRPPTRQLADTQYF. DNA of the CDR3: TGTGCCAGCAGTCATCGTCCGCCAACTAGGCAGTTGGCAGATACGCAGTATTTT.

The table lists this clonotype with many counts. J is TRBJ2-7 and V is TRBV12-3 or TRBV12-4; 14 bases align to TRBD2. Germline trimming cut 5 bases from V and 9 bases from J; bases unmatched to any gene: 3. This CDR3 comprises 13 residues. The CDR3 sequence: CASSGGLAGAQYF. The CDR3 DNA reads as TGTGCCAGCAGTGGGGGACTAGCGGGAGCGCAGTACTTC.